This note documents a single T cell receptor (beta chain) sequence. As processed by the authors: Nucleated cell number was recorded as an estimate derived from reference gene primer amplification. This table comes from immunoSEQ multiplex PCR, and its TCRdb copy is limited to in-frame clones, with some not included. The DNA gave D and trimming, while V, J and clone size come from that table. Among fewer than 45,000 clones listed, more than 75% were seen once. Germline V gives CDR1 MNHEY, CDR2 SMNVEV (reference sequence). Trimming cost V 0 bases and J 2 bases, with 8 bases left between them. The CDR3 contains 15 residues. This entry is derived from a study of blood T cell repertoires in COVID-19. At the level of the study: The United States, Italy and Spain provided the acute and convalescent COVID-19 samples. Sources were T cells, B-cell-depleted T cells, or PBMCs; the material itself was cDNA or gDNA.

The sample consisted of peripheral blood. V and J are TRBV27 and TRBJ1-5, with D maybe TRBD1 (6 bases). This clonotype was sampled from a man between 65 and 79 years old with acute or convalescent COVID-19. CDR3 sequence reads: CASSLSGGRNQPQHF. Here the CDR3 DNA reads TGTGCCAGCAGTTTATCAGGGGGTCGCAATCAGCCCCAGCATTTT.